The 23 T cell receptor beta chains given below trace back to one sample, sequenced in a study of CD8 T cells in ankylosing spondylitis. TCRdb reprocessed the 5' RACE reads with MiXCR, giving one entry per CDR3 protein. Among about 66,000 distinct CDR3 sequences listed, approximately 5.7% were seen once. The sequenced sample consisted of synovial fluid, either unsorted or a sorted T cell fraction (not recorded which). These receptors were obtained from a male donor with ankylosing spondylitis.

This clonotype was observed at least ten times. This rearrangement joins TRBV3-1 to TRBJ2-1; D could derive from TRBD1 or TRBD2 (5 bases each). V lost 4 bases to trimming and J lost 9 bases, with 16 bases between them. Germline assignment: CDR1 LGHDT and CDR2 YNNKEL (reference sequence). The CDR3 length is 14 residues. Written as DNA, the CDR3 is TGTGCCAGCAGCCCGATGGAGGACACCCCTGAGCAGTTCTTC. Translating gives CASSPMEDTPEQFF.

This clonotype was seen a handful of times. This chain connects TRBV11-3 to TRBJ2-3; TRBD2 is a possible D gene (6 bases). Trimming shortened V by 2 bases and J by 8 bases, and 14 bases separated the two germline ends. Germline CDR1 is SGHNT and CDR2 is YENEEA. The CDR3 is 14 residues long. The chain's CDR3 is CASSLRLDAATQYF. As DNA, the CDR3 is TGTGCCAGCAGCTTACGACTAGATGCTGCTACGCAGTATTTT.

This clonotype turned up a few times. The chain is built from TRBV19 and TRBJ2-1; no clear D. Trimming removed 0 bases from V and 1 base from J, with 7 bases in between. The CDR3 loop spans 15 amino acids. Germline CDR1 is LNHDA and CDR2 is SQIVND (reference sequence). CDR3 protein: CASSIDLVSYNEQFF. Here the CDR3 DNA reads TGTGCCAGTAGTATAGATCTAGTATCCTACAATGAGCAGTTCTTC.

This clonotype has at least ten counts. The CDR3 region is CASSPGRNNEQFF. The CDR3 coding sequence is TGTGCCAGCAGTCCCGGTCGAAACAATGAGCAGTTCTTC. The chain combines TRBV28 with TRBJ2-1; D gene unclear. The CDR3 sequence is 13 residues long. V was clipped by 5 bases and J by 5 bases, with 10 bases between them. CDR1 and CDR2 (germline): MDHEN, SYDVKM.

This clonotype has a count of ten or more. This chain uses TRBV18 with TRBJ2-7; D might be TRBD2 (6 bases). V gave up 1 base and J gave up 4 bases, with 20 bases separating them. CDR1 is KGHSH, CDR2 LQKENI, per germline. The CDR3 runs 17 residues. The CDR3: CASSPRLGGDGPYEQYF. The CDR3 region has the DNA TGTGCCAGCTCACCACGCCTCGGCGGGGACGGCCCATACGAGCAGTACTTC.

This clonotype was counted ten times or more. The rearrangement links TRBV7-2 to TRBJ2-3; 7 bases are shared with TRBD1. Looked up from germline, CDR1 is SGHTA and CDR2 is FQGNSA. The CDR3 spans 15 residues. After removal of 2 bases from V and 0 bases from J, the junction contained 2 bases not matched to a gene. CDR3 in DNA: TGTGCCAGCAGCTTATCGGGACAGAGCACAGATACGCAGTATTTT. It codes for CASSLSGQSTDTQYF.

This clonotype was seen repeatedly, ten times or more. CDR3 residues: CASSRGGRDQPQHF. The CDR3 DNA follows: TGTGCCAGTAGTCGGGGGGGCAGGGATCAGCCCCAGCATTTT. V gene TRBV19 combines with J gene TRBJ1-5; possibly TRBD1 for D (6 bases). The CDR3 runs to 14 residues. Germline CDR1 reads LNHDA; CDR2 reads SQIVND (reference sequence). Trimming pared 5 bases from V and 5 bases from J, leaving 13 bases between.

This clonotype showed up just once. The gene calls are TRBV5-4 and TRBJ2-3; D possibly corresponds to TRBD2 (6 bases). CDR3 length equals 14 residues. Germline CDR1 is SGHNT and CDR2 is YYREEE (reference sequence). V shed 5 bases and J shed 6 bases, with 16 bases lying between them. CDR3 in DNA: TGTGCCAGCAGGCGGGACTTAAATGCGGATACGCAGTATTTT. This codes for CASRRDLNADTQYF.

This clonotype turned up a few times. V usage is TRBV6-2 or TRBV6-3 and J usage is TRBJ2-4; 7 nucleotides line up with TRBD2. This CDR3 has 16 amino acids. Germline-derived CDR1 and CDR2 are MNHEY and SVGEGT. The V and J ends lost 0 bases and 6 bases, in that order; junction bases with no gene match: 8. The DNA for the CDR3 is TGTGCCAGCAGTTACTCGTCGGGGGGAGTGGGAAACATTCAGTACTTC. Its translation is CASSYSSGGVGNIQYF.

This clonotype occurred many times. The chain carries TRBV7-9 and TRBJ1-5; the match to TRBD1 covers 8 bases. Germline-derived CDR1 and CDR2 are SEHNR and FQNEAQ (reference sequence). V was pared by 7 bases and J by 4 bases, with 9 bases of the junction left unmatched. The CDR3 runs to 15 residues. CDR3 DNA sequence: TGTGCCAGCACCATTTTCCGGGACAGGAATCAGCCCCAGCATTTT. It translates to CASTIFRDRNQPQHF.

The chain couples TRBV5-5 to TRBJ1-4, with TRBD1 matching over 9 bases. Germline lookup yields CDR1 SGHKS and CDR2 YYEKEE (reference sequence). V lost 2 bases, J lost 4 bases, and 3 bases stayed unmatched. CDR3 length: 15 residues. CDR3 bases: TGTGCCAGCAGCTTACGGGACAGGGATAATGAAAAACTGTTTTTT. Translation: CASSLRDRDNEKLFF.

This clonotype showed up many times. The chain links TRBV11-3 to TRBJ2-1; 12 positions match TRBD1. Losses at the gene ends were 5 bases for V and 8 bases for J; bases not matched to a gene: 10. Per germline, CDR1 SGHNT and CDR2 YENEEA. The length of the CDR3 is 16 residues. The CDR3 loop reads CASSLAGQGAWDEQFF. The CDR3 region has the DNA TGTGCCAGCAGCCTAGCGGGACAGGGGGCTTGGGATGAGCAGTTCTTC.

This clonotype was observed at least ten times. V usage is TRBV5-1 and J usage is TRBJ1-1; D remains ambiguous. The CDR3 is 14 amino acids. Germline CDR1 and CDR2: SGHRS and YFSETQ. V lost 4 bases and J lost 5, with 15 bases in between. The CDR3 is CASSTDGTWTEAFF. DNA of the CDR3: TGCGCCAGCAGCACCGACGGTACCTGGACTGAAGCTTTCTTT. The entire variable domain, with the rest obtained from reference TRBV5-1 and TRBJ1-1, is as follows: KAGVTQTPRYLIKTRGQQVTLSCSPISGHRSVSWYQQTPGQGLQFLFEYFSETQRNKGNFPGRFSGRQFSNSRSEMNVSTLELGDSALYLCASSTDGTWTEAFFGQGTRLTVV.

This clonotype has ten or more counts. The chain links TRBV25-1 to TRBJ2-5, with D unclear. The germline V gene has CDR1 MGHDK and CDR2 SYGVNS. This CDR3 comprises 14 residues. V gave up 1 base and J gave up 1 base, with 7 bases separating them. DNA of the CDR3: TGTGCCAGCAGTGAATTGGGGATCCAAGAGACCCAGTACTTC. Amino acid sequence: CASSELGIQETQYF.

CDR3 sequence: CASSRDRAYEQYF. The CDR3 nucleotides are TGCGCCAGCAGCAGGGACAGGGCCTACGAGCAGTACTTC. The chain links TRBV5-1 to TRBJ2-7; 9 positions agree with TRBD1. The junction had 1 base not matched to a gene; V was cut back by 4 bases and J by 2 bases. Germline loops: CDR1 SGHRS, CDR2 YFSETQ. This CDR3 is 13 amino acids long.

This clonotype was seen more than once but under ten times. The DNA of the CDR3 is TGCAGTGCTGAAGGACTAGCGGGAGGCCGGGCCAAAAACATTCAGTACTTC. This codes for CSAEGLAGGRAKNIQYF. The V gene is TRBV20-1, the J gene TRBJ2-4; 14 nucleotides align to TRBD2. This CDR3 region has 17 residues. CDR1 DFQATT and CDR2 SNEGSKA come from the germline V gene (reference sequence). The J segment lost 1 base and the V segment lost 5 bases, leaving 7 bases of the junction unmatched.

This clonotype was seen a handful of times. V and J are TRBV28 and TRBJ2-4; D ambiguous. V lost 6 bases, J lost 3 bases, and 18 bases lay in between. This CDR3 region has 16 residues. Germline V gives CDR1 MDHEN, CDR2 SYDVKM. This CDR3 reads CASSTLTQASKNIQYF. CDR3 nucleotide sequence: TGTGCCAGCAGCACCCTAACACAAGCTAGCAAAAACATTCAGTACTTC.

The sample holds many counts of this clonotype. This chain joins TRBV2 and TRBJ2-3, with TRBD2 identical over 7 bases. From germline, CDR1 is SNHLY and CDR2 FYNNEI. This CDR3 contains 14 residues. After removal of 7 bases from V and 1 base from J, the junction contained 5 bases not matched to a gene. CDR3 protein: CASKGLAGTDTQYF. The CDR3 DNA is TGTGCCAGCAAGGGGCTAGCGGGCACAGATACGCAGTATTTT.

The chain links TRBV28 to TRBJ2-7; no clear D. Trimming pared 1 base from V and 6 bases from J, leaving 7 bases between. Germline V lookup: CDR1 MDHEN, CDR2 SYDVKM. There are 12 residues in the CDR3. CDR3 in amino acids: CASSLLGGEQYF. The CDR3 bases are TGTGCCAGCAGTTTATTGGGTGGCGAGCAGTACTTC.

The chain is built from TRBV28 and TRBJ1-4, with no clear D. This CDR3 has 13 amino acids. V was trimmed by 4 bases and J by 5 bases, leaving 8 bases between them. Germline loops: CDR1 MDHEN, CDR2 SYDVKM. The CDR3 region has the DNA TGTGCCAGCAGTTCCGGGAAAAATGAAAAACTGTTTTTT. Amino acid sequence: CASSSGKNEKLFF.

Ten or more counts support this clonotype. V is TRBV29-1 and J is TRBJ2-1; no clear D. The CDR3 runs to 14 residues. Per germline, CDR1 SQVTM and CDR2 ANQGSEA. Trimming left V 2 bases short and J 0 bases short, with 8 bases between. For the CDR3, the DNA is TGCAGCGTTGAATTGGTGGGCTCCTACAATGAGCAGTTCTTC. It codes for CSVELVGSYNEQFF.

Many counts were recorded for this clonotype. The chain carries TRBV20-1 and TRBJ1-1; perhaps TRBD1 as D (5 bases). Germline V CDR1 and CDR2: DFQATT, SNEGSKA (reference sequence). The CDR3 has 17 amino acids. V was pared by 6 bases and J by 1 base, with 24 bases between. The CDR3 coding sequence is TGCAGTGCCTCCCCCCCAGGGTATGGGTTGACGAACACTGAAGCTTTCTTT. As protein: CSASPPGYGLTNTEAFF.

This clonotype was counted at least ten times. The chain links TRBV5-1 to TRBJ2-3, with D unclear. V was clipped by 4 bases and J by 1 base, with 13 bases between them. This CDR3 is 15 amino acids long. CDR1 SGHRS and CDR2 YFSETQ come from the germline V gene. The CDR3 nucleotides read TGCGCCAGCAGCCCATTGTCGCCGGGCACAGATACGCAGTATTTT. It codes for CASSPLSPGTDTQYF.